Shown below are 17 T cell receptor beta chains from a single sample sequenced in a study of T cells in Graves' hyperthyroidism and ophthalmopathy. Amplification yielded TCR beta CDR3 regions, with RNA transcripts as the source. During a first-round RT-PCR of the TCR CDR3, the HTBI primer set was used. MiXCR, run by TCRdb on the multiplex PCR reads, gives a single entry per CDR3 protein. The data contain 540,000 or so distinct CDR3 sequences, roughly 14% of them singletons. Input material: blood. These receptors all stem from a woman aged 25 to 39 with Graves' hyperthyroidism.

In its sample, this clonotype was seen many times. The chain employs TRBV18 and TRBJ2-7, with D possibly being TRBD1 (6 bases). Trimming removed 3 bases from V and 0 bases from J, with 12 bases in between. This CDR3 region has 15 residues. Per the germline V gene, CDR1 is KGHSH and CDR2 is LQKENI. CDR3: CASSPGQGNSYEQYF. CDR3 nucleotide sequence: TGTGCCAGCTCACCCGGGCAGGGGAACTCCTACGAGCAGTACTTC.

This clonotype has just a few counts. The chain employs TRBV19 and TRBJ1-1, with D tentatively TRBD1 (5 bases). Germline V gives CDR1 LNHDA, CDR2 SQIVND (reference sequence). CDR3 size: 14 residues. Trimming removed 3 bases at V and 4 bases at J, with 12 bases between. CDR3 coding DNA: TGTGCCAGTAGTATCGGCCAGGGCCCCACTGAAGCTTTCTTT. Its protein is CASSIGQGPTEAFF.

DNA for the CDR3: TGTGCCAGCAGCCCCGGGACAGCACCCACCTACAATGAGCAGTTCTTC. Protein product: CASSPGTAPTYNEQFF. The chain links TRBV5-6 to TRBJ2-1, with 7 nucleotides matching TRBD1. Germline V gene lookup returns CDR1 SGHDT and CDR2 YYEEEE. The CDR3 contains 16 residues. After removal of 4 bases from V and 2 bases from J, the junction contained 9 bases not matched to a gene.

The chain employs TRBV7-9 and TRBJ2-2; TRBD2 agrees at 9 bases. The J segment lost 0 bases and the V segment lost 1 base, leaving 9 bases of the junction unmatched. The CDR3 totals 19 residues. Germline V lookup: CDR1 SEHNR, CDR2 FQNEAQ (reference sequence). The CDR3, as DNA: TGTGCCAGCAGCTTAGAGTTCCTAGCGGGAAGGGCGAACACCGGGGAGCTGTTTTTT. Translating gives CASSLEFLAGRANTGELFF.

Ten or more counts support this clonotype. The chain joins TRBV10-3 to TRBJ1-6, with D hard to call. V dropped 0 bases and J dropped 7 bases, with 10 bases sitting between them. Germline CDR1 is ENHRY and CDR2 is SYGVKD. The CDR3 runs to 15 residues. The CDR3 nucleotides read TGTGCCATCAGTGAGTCGAAACAGCGGAATTCACCCCTCCACTTT. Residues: CAISESKQRNSPLHF.

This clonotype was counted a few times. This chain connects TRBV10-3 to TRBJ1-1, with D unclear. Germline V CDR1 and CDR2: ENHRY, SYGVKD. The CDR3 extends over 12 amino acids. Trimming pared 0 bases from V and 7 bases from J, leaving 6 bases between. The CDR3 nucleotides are TGTGCCATCAGTGAGTCATCCCGTGAAGCTTTCTTT. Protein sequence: CAISESSREAFF.

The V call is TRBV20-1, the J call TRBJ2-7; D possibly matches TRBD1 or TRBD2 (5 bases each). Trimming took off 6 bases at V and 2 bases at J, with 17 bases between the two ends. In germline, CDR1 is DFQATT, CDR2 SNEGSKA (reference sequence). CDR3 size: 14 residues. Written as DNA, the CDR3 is TGCAGTGCCCGCTCGGCCCGGGGCACCTACGAGCAGTACTTC. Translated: CSARSARGTYEQYF.

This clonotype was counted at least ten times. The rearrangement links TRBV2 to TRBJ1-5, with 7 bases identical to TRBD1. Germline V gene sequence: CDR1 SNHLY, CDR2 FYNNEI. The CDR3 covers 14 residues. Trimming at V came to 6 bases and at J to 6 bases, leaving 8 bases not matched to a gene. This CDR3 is CASRYTGEGQPQHF. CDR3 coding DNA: TGTGCCAGCAGATACACAGGGGAGGGTCAGCCCCAGCATTTT.

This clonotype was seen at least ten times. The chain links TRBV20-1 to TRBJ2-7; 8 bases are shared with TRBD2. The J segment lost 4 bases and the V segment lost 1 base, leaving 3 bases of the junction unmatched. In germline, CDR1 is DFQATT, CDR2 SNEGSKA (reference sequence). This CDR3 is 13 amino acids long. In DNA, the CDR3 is TGCAGTGCTAGAGCCGCGGGGGGTTACGAGCAGTACTTC. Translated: CSARAAGGYEQYF.

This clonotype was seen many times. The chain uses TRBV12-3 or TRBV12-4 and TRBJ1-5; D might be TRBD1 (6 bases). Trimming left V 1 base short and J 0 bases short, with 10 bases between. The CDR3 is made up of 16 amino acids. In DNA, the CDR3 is TGTGCCAGCAGTTTAGTCGGGGGGCTTAGCAATCAGCCCCAGCATTTT. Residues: CASSLVGGLSNQPQHF.

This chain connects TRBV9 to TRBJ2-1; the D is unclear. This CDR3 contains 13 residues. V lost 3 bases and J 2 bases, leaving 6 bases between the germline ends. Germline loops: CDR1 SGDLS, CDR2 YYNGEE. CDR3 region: CASSGETYNEQFF. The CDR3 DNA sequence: TGTGCCAGCAGCGGAGAGACCTACAATGAGCAGTTCTTC.

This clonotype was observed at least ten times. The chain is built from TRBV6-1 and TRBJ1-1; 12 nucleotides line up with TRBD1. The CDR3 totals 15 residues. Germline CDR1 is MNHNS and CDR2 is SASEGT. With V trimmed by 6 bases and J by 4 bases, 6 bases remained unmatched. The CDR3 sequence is CASRGTGGSGTEAFF. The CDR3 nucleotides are TGTGCCAGCAGGGGGACAGGGGGCAGTGGCACTGAAGCTTTCTTT.

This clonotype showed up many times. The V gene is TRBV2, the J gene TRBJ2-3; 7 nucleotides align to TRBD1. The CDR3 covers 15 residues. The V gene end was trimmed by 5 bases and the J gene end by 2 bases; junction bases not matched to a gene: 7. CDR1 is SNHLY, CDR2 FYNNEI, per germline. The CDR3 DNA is TGTGCCAGCAGTTTCGGACAGGAACTCACAGATACGCAGTATTTT. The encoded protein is CASSFGQELTDTQYF.

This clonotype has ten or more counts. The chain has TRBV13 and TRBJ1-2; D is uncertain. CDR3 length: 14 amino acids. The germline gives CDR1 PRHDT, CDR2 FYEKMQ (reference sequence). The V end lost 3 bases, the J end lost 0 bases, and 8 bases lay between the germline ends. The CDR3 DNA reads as TGTGCCAGCAGCTTTGGAGCCGCTAACTATGGCTACACCTTC. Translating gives CASSFGAANYGYTF.

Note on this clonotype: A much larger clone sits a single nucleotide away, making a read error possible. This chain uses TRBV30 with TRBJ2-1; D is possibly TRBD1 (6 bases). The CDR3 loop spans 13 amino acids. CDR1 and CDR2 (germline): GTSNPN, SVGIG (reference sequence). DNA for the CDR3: TGTGCCCGGAGTCCACAGGGTTGGGATGAGCAGTTCTTC. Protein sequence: CARSPQGWDEQFF. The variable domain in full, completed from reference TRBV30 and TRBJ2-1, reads SQTIHQWPATLVQPVGSPLSLECTVEGTSNPNLYWYRQAAGRGLQLLFYSVGIGQISSEVPQNLSASRPQDRQFILSSKKLLLSDSGFYLCARSPQGWDEQFFGPGTRLTVL.

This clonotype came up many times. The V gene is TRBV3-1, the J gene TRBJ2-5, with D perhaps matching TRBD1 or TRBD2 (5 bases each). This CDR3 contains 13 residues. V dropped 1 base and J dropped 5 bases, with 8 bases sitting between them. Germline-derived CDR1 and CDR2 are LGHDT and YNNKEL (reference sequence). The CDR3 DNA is TGTGCCAGCAGCCAAGGTTGGGGGGAGACCCAGTACTTC. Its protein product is CASSQGWGETQYF.

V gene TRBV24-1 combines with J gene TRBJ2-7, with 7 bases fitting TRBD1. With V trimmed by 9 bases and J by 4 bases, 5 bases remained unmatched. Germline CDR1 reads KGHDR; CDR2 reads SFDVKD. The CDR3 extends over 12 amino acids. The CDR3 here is CATSPGGYEQYF. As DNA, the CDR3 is TGTGCCACCTCACCAGGGGGTTACGAGCAGTACTTC.